This T cell receptor (beta chain) derives from a study of cytomegalovirus exposure and HLA in healthy donors. The PCR was carried out with 60 Vbeta primers and 13 Jbeta primers. The method was immunoSEQ multiplex PCR; TCRdb's version includes in-frame clones alone and lacks a portion of them. The sample totals 220,000 or so clones. Specimen: PBMCs. This receptor was taken from a girl aged 2 to 10 in good health and CMV-seropositive.

The CDR3 DNA is TGTGCCAGCAGTCCTCGCCGTTACAGGGTAGGAAGCCACACTGAAGCTTTCTTT. It specifies CASSPRRYRVGSHTEAFF. V is TRBV27 and J is TRBJ1-1; TRBD1 might be the D (6 bases). The germline gives CDR1 MNHEY, CDR2 SMNVEV (reference sequence). V shed 5 bases and J shed 3 bases, with 25 bases lying between them. The CDR3 spans 18 residues.